This T cell receptor beta chain was captured in a study of blood T cells in healthy people across ages. Overall study findings and caveats: A roughly linear fall in TCR beta diversity per million T cells was seen with increasing age. Diversity figures derived from one million T cells were judged to underestimate the true value.

A second 7 to 11 cycle PCR used barcoded and J-beta primers. TCRdb independently ran MiXCR on the 5' RACE reads; one entry per CDR3 protein. The sample shows about 730,000 distinct CDR3 sequences, roughly two fifths of them seen only once. As for this clonotype: No antigen is known for it.

The receptor comes from an older woman in good health. Specimen: blood.

CDR3 in amino acids: CASSYSGTGTDTQYF. Here the CDR3 DNA reads TGTGCCAGCAGTTACTCCGGGACAGGGACAGATACGCAGTATTTT. The chain joins TRBV6-5 to TRBJ2-3, with 9 bases lining up with TRBD1. The V segment lost 0 bases and the J segment 3 bases; nucleotides outside the gene matches: 1. CDR1 and CDR2 (germline): MNHEY, SVGAGI. This CDR3 contains 15 residues.